This entry lists 32 T cell receptor beta chains sequenced from one sample in a study of T cell responses to AZD1222 COVID-19 vaccine. This table comes from immunoSEQ multiplex PCR, and its TCRdb copy is limited to in-frame clones, with some not included. This table has tens of thousands of clones, 81% appearing once. The sample was peripheral blood, taken 28 days after the second AZD1222 dose. These receptors all come from an adult who received the AZD1222 COVID-19 vaccine.

The chain has TRBV2 and TRBJ1-5; TRBD1 agrees at 7 bases. Per germline, CDR1 SNHLY and CDR2 FYNNEI. CDR3 size: 14 residues. V shed 6 bases, J shed 3 bases, and the junction held 5 bases outside the gene matches. This chain's CDR3 is CASRGGTDNQPQHF. CDR3 nucleotides: TGTGCCAGCAGGGGAGGGACAGACAATCAGCCCCAGCATTTT.

The gene calls are TRBV9 and TRBJ1-3, with TRBD1 matching 8 bases. V lost 3 bases, J lost 2 bases, and 7 bases stayed unmatched. Looked up from germline, CDR1 is SGDLS and CDR2 is YYNGEE. This CDR3 has 16 amino acids. The CDR3 nucleotides read TGTGCCAGCAGCGCCCTAGACAGGGGAGCTGGAAACACCATATATTTT. It encodes CASSALDRGAGNTIYF.

This chain connects TRBV27 to TRBJ2-1, with TRBD2 matching 12 bases. The ends lost 6 bases at V and 7 bases at J; junction bases unmatched: 10. Germline CDR1 MNHEY, CDR2 SMNVEV (reference sequence). The CDR3 runs 16 residues. In DNA, the CDR3 is TGTGCCAGCAGCTTCCTTGGACTAGCGGGATTGAATGAGCAGTTCTTC. It codes for CASSFLGLAGLNEQFF.

Comments on this clone: Germline is not matched at one junction end, which may reflect a read error. This sequence joins TRBV20-1 and TRBJ1-2, with TRBD1 identical over 8 bases. Per the germline V gene, CDR1 is DFQATT and CDR2 is SNEGSKA (reference sequence). The length of the CDR3 is 14 residues. DNA for the CDR3: TGCAGTGCTAGTAAGACAGGGGTTAACGATGGCTACACCTTC. The encoded protein is CSASKTGVNDGYTF.

This clone was detected only once. The chain links TRBV7-9 to TRBJ2-4; 10 bases fit TRBD2. The germline CDR1 and CDR2 sequences are SEHNR and FQNEAQ (reference sequence). The CDR3 has 16 residues. V was pared by 5 bases and J by 1 base, with 5 bases of the junction left unmatched. This CDR3 is CASSQREGAAKNIQYF. Written as DNA, the CDR3 is TGTGCCAGCAGCCAGCGGGAGGGGGCGGCCAAAAACATTCAGTACTTC.

The chain is built from TRBV29-1 and TRBJ2-4, with D perhaps matching TRBD1 (7 bases). CDR3 size: 13 residues. Trimming took off 3 bases at V and 7 bases at J, with 13 bases between the two ends. Germline CDR1 is SQVTM and CDR2 is ANQGSEA. Here the CDR3 DNA reads TGCAGCGTTGACGCGGCAGGGGGGAACATTCAGTACTTC. Translated: CSVDAAGGNIQYF.

This clone occurred a few times. The chain employs TRBV6-4 and TRBJ2-2; no reliable D call. The V and J ends lost 2 bases and 3 bases respectively, with 4 bases between them. The CDR3 contains 13 residues. The V gene's germline CDR1 is MRHNA and CDR2 SNTAGT. The DNA of the CDR3 is TGTGCCAGCAGTGACAGGGACACCGGGGAGCTGTTTTTT. Its translation is CASSDRDTGELFF.

V gene TRBV7-2 combines with J gene TRBJ1-2; D is ambiguous. Trimming took 3 bases from V and 8 from J, leaving 13 bases between them. The germline gives CDR1 SGHTA, CDR2 FQGNSA. The CDR3 length is 13 residues. The CDR3: CASSFDLRSGYTF. The CDR3 region has the DNA TGTGCCAGCAGCTTTGATCTAAGATCAGGCTACACCTTC. Complete variable domain (other parts from reference TRBV7-2 and TRBJ1-2): GAGVSQSPSNKVTEKGKDVELRCDPISGHTALYWYRQSLGQGLEFLIYFQGNSAPDKSGLPSDRFSAERTGGSVSTLTIQRTQQEDSAVYLCASSFDLRSGYTFGSGTRLTVV.

The chain uses TRBV7-2 and TRBJ2-6; 7 nucleotides align to TRBD1. Looked up from germline, CDR1 is SGHTA and CDR2 is FQGNSA. V trimming: 3 bases; J trimming: 4 bases; junction bases outside the gene matches: 12. The CDR3 runs to 18 residues. The CDR3 DNA sequence: TGTGCCAGCAGCTTTTCAGGGGGTAGGCTCAGAGGGGCCAACGTCCTGACTTTC. Residues: CASSFSGGRLRGANVLTF.

This chain links TRBV2 with TRBJ2-3; D gene uncertain. V lost 7 bases and J 3 bases, leaving 11 bases between the germline ends. Germline V gives CDR1 SNHLY, CDR2 FYNNEI. This CDR3 region has 13 residues. CDR3 residues: CASTEWGTDTQYF. The CDR3 region has the DNA TGTGCCAGCACCGAGTGGGGTACAGATACGCAGTATTTT.

The V gene is TRBV5-5, the J gene TRBJ2-5, with 14 bases lining up with TRBD2. V lost 4 bases to trimming and J lost 5 bases; unmatched junction nucleotides: 7. The CDR3 runs 16 residues. CDR1 and CDR2 (germline): SGHKS, YYEKEE (reference sequence). The CDR3 nucleotides read TGTGCCAGCAGCCTTCGACTAGCGGGAGGGCCGGAGACCCAGTACTTC. This translates into CASSLRLAGGPETQYF. The variable domain in full, completed from reference TRBV5-5 and TRBJ2-5, reads DAGVTQSPTHLIKTRGQQVTLRCSPISGHKSVSWYQQVLGQGPQFIFQYYEKEERGRGNFPDRFSARQFPNYSSELNVNALLLGDSALYLCASSLRLAGGPETQYFGPGTRLLVL.

Only a few counts were recorded for this clone. V gene TRBV10-3 combines with J gene TRBJ2-3, with a tentative D call TRBD2 (6 bases). The length of the CDR3 is 15 residues. Germline V lookup: CDR1 ENHRY, CDR2 SYGVKD. V was clipped by 4 bases and J by 0 bases, with 11 bases between them. Here the CDR3 reads CAISVERASTDTQYF. The CDR3, as DNA: TGTGCCATCAGTGTAGAGCGGGCCAGCACAGATACGCAGTATTTT.

This clone appeared a few times. The chain employs TRBV27 and TRBJ1-1, with TRBD1 identical over 10 bases. The germline CDR1 and CDR2 sequences are MNHEY and SMNVEV (reference sequence). The CDR3 loop spans 16 amino acids. The junction had 7 bases not matched to a gene; V was cut back by 5 bases and J by 1 base. The CDR3, as DNA: TGTGCCAGCAGTCCTTCCTGGACAGGGGGGAACACTGAAGCTTTCTTT. Translation: CASSPSWTGGNTEAFF.

This chain links TRBV6-6 with TRBJ1-5; 11 bases are shared with TRBD1. V lost 2 bases and J lost 4; bases outside the gene matches: 4. Per germline, CDR1 MNHNY and CDR2 SVGAGI (reference sequence). This CDR3 is built from 16 residues. CDR3 nucleotide sequence: TGTGCCAGCAGTTACACAGGACAGGGGGCAAATCAGCCCCAGCATTTT. This gives the protein CASSYTGQGANQPQHF.

This sequence joins TRBV5-1 and TRBJ2-5; tentative D call: TRBD2 (6 bases). The CDR3 length is 15 residues. The germline gives CDR1 SGHRS, CDR2 YFSETQ. V dropped 5 bases and J dropped 4 bases, with 18 bases sitting between them. In DNA, the CDR3 is TGCGCCAGCAGTCCGACGGGGGATCGGGCAGAGACCCAGTACTTC. This translates into CASSPTGDRAETQYF. Full variable domain (missing parts from reference TRBV5-1 and TRBJ2-5): KAGVTQTPRYLIKTRGQQVTLSCSPISGHRSVSWYQQTPGQGLQFLFEYFSETQRNKGNFPGRFSGRQFSNSRSEMNVSTLELGDSALYLCASSPTGDRAETQYFGPGTRLLVL.

This clone was observed a single time. This chain uses TRBV9 with TRBJ2-7; D unclear. The germline gives CDR1 SGDLS, CDR2 YYNGEE. Trimming stripped 0 bases from V and 6 bases from J, with 16 bases between. This CDR3 comprises 15 residues. CDR3 loop: CASSVDVGSSGEQYF. The CDR3 DNA is TGTGCCAGCAGCGTAGATGTGGGGTCCTCTGGCGAGCAGTACTTC. The full variable domain, rest sourced from reference TRBV9 and TRBJ2-7, is DSGVTQTPKHLITATGQRVTLRCSPRSGDLSVYWYQQSLDQGLQFLIQYYNGEERAKGNILERFSAQQFPDLHSELNLSSLELGDSALYFCASSVDVGSSGEQYFGPGTRLTVT.

The V and J genes are TRBV28 and TRBJ1-2, with unresolved D. CDR1 and CDR2 from the germline V gene are MDHEN and SYDVKM. CDR3 length: 13 residues. The germline V and J ends were trimmed by 4 bases and 6 bases, with 12 bases remaining between them. CDR3: CASSSVYGHGYTF. The DNA of the CDR3 is TGTGCCAGCAGTTCCGTGTACGGGCATGGCTACACCTTC.

The chain uses TRBV7-6 and TRBJ2-7; D remains unclear. The CDR3 runs to 14 residues. Germline loops: CDR1 SGHVS, CDR2 FNYEAQ. The V gene lost 5 bases and the J gene lost 6 bases, with 17 bases spanning the gap. In DNA, the CDR3 is TGTGCCAGCAGCCCCGCCGTACCACCTAGCGAGCAGTACTTC. This gives the protein CASSPAVPPSEQYF.

V usage is TRBV10-2 and J usage is TRBJ1-4; D is unclear. In germline, CDR1 is WSHSY, CDR2 SAAADI. V lost 8 bases, J lost 2 bases, and 9 bases lay in between. The CDR3 sequence is 13 residues long. The CDR3 DNA follows: TGCGCCAGCCGGCCGCAGACTAATGAAAAACTGTTTTTT. Its translation is CASRPQTNEKLFF.

This chain connects TRBV7-2 to TRBJ1-2, with 12 positions matching TRBD1. This CDR3 region has 16 residues. With 4 bases clipped from V and 4 bases from J, the junction kept 7 bases outside the gene matches. CDR1 is SGHTA, CDR2 FQGNSA, per germline. CDR3 amino acids: CASSSGTGGIGYGYTF. As DNA, the CDR3 is TGTGCCAGCAGCTCCGGGACAGGGGGCATCGGCTATGGCTACACCTTC.

This clone was recorded only once. The chain employs TRBV5-6 and TRBJ2-1; 7 nucleotides line up with TRBD1. CDR3 length: 14 amino acids. The germline gives CDR1 SGHDT, CDR2 YYEEEE. The V segment lost 4 bases and the J segment 3 bases; nucleotides outside the gene matches: 4. The CDR3 coding sequence is TGTGCCAGCAGCAGACAGGGTCTCTACAATGAGCAGTTCTTC. It codes for CASSRQGLYNEQFF.

The rearrangement uses TRBV10-1 and TRBJ2-2, with D hard to call. Trimming took off 8 bases at V and 7 bases at J, with 8 bases between the two ends. The CDR3 has 11 amino acids. CDR1 is WNHNN, CDR2 SYGVQD, per germline (reference sequence). The CDR3 spells CASVPSGELFF. The CDR3 nucleotides read TGCGCCAGCGTACCCAGCGGGGAGCTGTTTTTT.

The chain joins TRBV11-2 to TRBJ1-2, with D possibly being TRBD1 (5 bases). Germline CDR1 SGHAT, CDR2 FQNNGV. Between the trimmed V and J ends, which lost 8 bases and 2 bases, there was a span of 18 bases. The CDR3 has 15 residues. The CDR3: CASELRPGTNYGYTF. The CDR3 DNA reads TGTGCCAGCGAACTTCGACCAGGGACGAACTATGGCTACACCTTC.

V and J are TRBV5-4 and TRBJ2-2; D remains ambiguous. Trimming pared 0 bases from V and 4 bases from J, leaving 7 bases between. In germline, CDR1 is SGHNT, CDR2 YYREEE (reference sequence). The CDR3 extends over 14 amino acids. In DNA form, the CDR3 reads TGTGCCAGCAGCTTGGAGGGTTTCACCGGGGAGCTGTTTTTT. The encoded protein is CASSLEGFTGELFF. Full variable domain (remainder filled in from reference TRBV5-4 and TRBJ2-2): ETGVTQSPTHLIKTRGQQVTLRCSSQSGHNTVSWYQQALGQGPQFIFQYYREEENGRGNFPPRFSGLQFPNYSSELNVNALELDDSALYLCASSLEGFTGELFFGEGSRLTVL.

The chain combines TRBV3-1 (or the pseudogene TRBV3-2) with TRBJ2-7, with TRBD1 identical over 7 bases. Trimming removed 5 bases from V and 0 bases from J; junction bases left unmatched: 7. The germline V gene encodes CDR1 LGHDT and CDR2 YNNKEL (reference sequence). The CDR3 contains 15 residues. CDR3 in amino acids: CASSAGQVSSYEQYF. The CDR3 coding sequence is TGTGCCAGCAGCGCCGGACAGGTCAGCTCCTACGAGCAGTACTTC.

This clone is a singleton in its sample. J is TRBJ2-5 and V is TRBV4-1; D may be TRBD1 (6 bases). The CDR3 is made up of 14 amino acids. V was cut by 0 bases and J by 4 bases, with 9 bases left in between. Per the germline V gene, CDR1 is MGHRA and CDR2 is YSYEKL. This CDR3 is CASSQDQGRETQYF. The CDR3 bases are TGCGCCAGCAGCCAAGATCAGGGGCGAGAGACCCAGTACTTC.

The chain uses TRBV24-1 and TRBJ2-2; D ambiguous. Germline assignment: CDR1 KGHDR and CDR2 SFDVKD. V shed 8 bases and J shed 5 bases, with 14 bases lying between them. The CDR3 spans 14 residues. CDR3 DNA sequence: TGTGCCACCACCGCCCCAGGCAAAACCGGGGAGCTGTTTTTT. Translation gives CATTAPGKTGELFF.

The chain has TRBV4-1 and TRBJ2-1, with 9 bases that match TRBD1. The CDR3 runs 14 residues. Losses at the gene ends were 3 bases for V and 3 bases for J; bases not matched to a gene: 0. Germline V CDR1 and CDR2: MGHRA, YSYEKL. This CDR3 is CASSQDRGYNEQFF. The DNA for the CDR3 is TGCGCCAGCAGCCAGGACAGGGGCTACAATGAGCAGTTCTTC.

This clone turned up a few times. The V call is TRBV7-2, the J call TRBJ2-5, with TRBD1 as a possible D gene (7 bases). This CDR3 has 14 residues. Looked up from germline, CDR1 is SGHTA and CDR2 is FQGNSA. Trimming left V 2 bases short and J 5 bases short, with 12 bases between. CDR3 in amino acids: CASSLRGTVETQYF. For the CDR3, the DNA is TGTGCCAGCAGCTTACGGGGGACAGTGGAGACCCAGTACTTC.

V and J are TRBV20-1 and TRBJ2-5; 8 bases align to TRBD2. The V gene's germline CDR1 is DFQATT and CDR2 SNEGSKA (reference sequence). Unmatched junction bases numbered 8, after V lost 3 bases and J lost 5 bases. CDR3 length: 14 amino acids. CDR3 sequence: CSASKRERGETQYF. For the CDR3, the DNA is TGCAGTGCTAGTAAGCGGGAGCGCGGGGAGACCCAGTACTTC.

The chain recombines TRBV27 with TRBJ2-1; D call uncertain. Trimming removed 0 bases at V and 4 bases at J, with 4 bases between. The CDR3 consists of 13 residues. The germline V gene encodes CDR1 MNHEY and CDR2 SMNVEV (reference sequence). The CDR3 bases are TGTGCCAGCAGTTTATCCGCGTACAATGAGCAGTTCTTC. This codes for CASSLSAYNEQFF.

This sequence joins TRBV7-6 and TRBJ2-7, with 11 bases fitting TRBD2. This CDR3 comprises 15 residues. The junction had 7 bases not matched to a gene; V was cut back by 5 bases and J by 4 bases. CDR1 SGHVS and CDR2 FNYEAQ come from the germline V gene. The CDR3 DNA reads as TGTGCCAGCAGCCGTACTAGCGGGAGCAGTTACGAGCAGTACTTC. This gives the protein CASSRTSGSSYEQYF.